This TCR beta chain is drawn from a study of cytomegalovirus exposure and HLA in healthy donors. Researchers ran the PCR with 60 Vbeta and 13 Jbeta primers. Sequencing was performed with immunoSEQ multiplex PCR; in TCRdb, only in-frame clones are kept and a portion is missing. The top ten clones hold more than 9.5% of a sample with some 170,000 clones, more than 75% of them seen once. Trimming left V 2 bases short and J 4 bases short, with 14 bases between. The CDR3 extends over 14 amino acids. Germline CDR1 GTSNPN, CDR2 SVGIG (reference sequence). This clone was seen only a few times. Sequencing was done on a sample of PBMCs. This TCR derives from a man younger than 35 in good health and CMV-seropositive. V and J are TRBV30 and TRBJ1-1; maybe TRBD1 (6 bases). CDR3 loop: CAWSSSTGFTEAFF. For the CDR3, the DNA is TGTGCCTGGAGTTCCTCAACAGGGTTCACTGAAGCTTTCTTT.